This TCR beta chain was identified during a study of cytomegalovirus exposure and HLA in healthy donors. Study-wide findings and caveats: When a later analysis was performed, an Asian-associated ancestry cluster reportedly had fewer N-insertions than the roughly 730-donor mean. Apparent HLA restriction characterized most CMV-associated TCR beta chains in a later analysis.

The PCR used 60 Vbeta and 13 Jbeta primers. TCRdb's table, derived via immunoSEQ multiplex PCR, lists solely in-frame clones and lacks some. The profile shows around 170,000 clones, roughly four fifths of them singletons. These donors, healthy bone marrow donors, were studied. A note on this clone: The target antigen is unknown.

The sample consisted of PBMCs. This TCR was recovered from a man between 35 and 55 years old in good health and CMV-seronegative.

CDR3 DNA: TGTGCCAGCTCAGAACGGGGACAGGATGGCTACACCTTC. This codes for CASSERGQDGYTF. This chain connects TRBV18 to TRBJ1-2; 8 nucleotides match TRBD1. CDR1 and CDR2 (germline): KGHSH, LQKENI. J lost 6 bases, V lost 5 bases, and 5 bases had no gene match. This CDR3 spans 13 amino acids.